A single sample is the source of the 5 T cell receptor beta chains below, sequenced in a study of Graves' ophthalmopathy and Graves' hyperthyroidism. Investigators amplified TCR beta CDR3 regions from RNA transcripts. HTBI-primed RT-PCR formed the first round, and a multiplex PCR formed the second. TCRdb passed the multiplex PCR reads through MiXCR, listing each CDR3 protein once. The sample contains 600,000 to 950,000 distinct CDR3 sequences, roughly 40% of which appear only once. The sequenced material came from peripheral blood. The receptors originated from an adult man with Graves' ophthalmopathy.

In this sample, this clonotype turned up once. The CDR3 sequence: CSVGGTATGNTIYF. Written as DNA, the CDR3 is TGCAGCGTGGGCGGTACGGCGACGGGAAACACCATATATTTT. V is TRBV29-1 and J is TRBJ1-3, with no clear D. Germline V gene lookup returns CDR1 SQVTM and CDR2 ANQGSEA. The germline V and J ends were trimmed by 6 bases and 4 bases, with 16 bases remaining between them. The CDR3 spans 14 residues.

In regard to this clonotype: This may be a read error, as it is one base from a much larger clone. The rearrangement joins TRBV5-1 to TRBJ2-5; a weak D match, TRBD1 (6 bases). This CDR3 region has 14 residues. The V gene's germline CDR1 is SGHRS and CDR2 YFSETQ. The CDR3 sequence: CANSSGPGEETQYF. The CDR3 DNA reads TGCGCCAACAGCTCAGGTCCAGGGGAAGAGACCCAGTACTTC.

In nucleotides, the CDR3 is TGTGCCAGCAGGGGAGATGCAGGGAGGGACTATGGCTACACCTTC. As protein: CASRGDAGRDYGYTF. This chain joins TRBV25-1 and TRBJ1-2; possibly TRBD1 for D (5 bases). CDR1 and CDR2 from the germline V gene are MGHDK and SYGVNS. Trimming took off 6 bases at V and 3 bases at J, with 17 bases between the two ends. This CDR3 contains 15 residues.

The rearrangement links TRBV24-1 to TRBJ1-5; no clear D. This CDR3 spans 11 amino acids. Germline CDR1 reads KGHDR; CDR2 reads SFDVKD. CDR3 sequence: CDPQNGQPQHF. In nucleotides, the CDR3 is TGTGACCCCCAGAATGGTCAGCCCCAGCATTTT.

The chain is built from TRBV12-3 or TRBV12-4 and TRBJ1-1; D remains unclear. V lost 3 bases and J lost 4, with 15 bases in between. This CDR3 contains 15 residues. CDR3 DNA sequence: TGTGCCAGCAGTTTCGCTGGGCCTCGAGTCACTGAAGCTTTCTTT. Protein: CASSFAGPRVTEAFF.